The clone carrying this T cell receptor (beta chain) was counted many times. RNA transcripts provided the source from which TCR beta CDR3 regions were amplified. The HTBI primer set drove a first-round RT-PCR of the TCR CDR3. TCRdb re-analysed the multiplex PCR reads in MiXCR, keeping a single row per CDR3 protein. Counted here are some 460,000 distinct CDR3 sequences, around a sixth occurring once; the ten biggest clones make up about 14%. These data belong to a study of T cells in Graves' hyperthyroidism and ophthalmopathy. The germline gives CDR1 MNHGY, CDR2 SVAAGI. The CDR3 is made up of 15 amino acids. V was shortened by 2 bases and J by 3 bases, with 13 bases between the two germline ends.

This rearrangement joins TRBV6-9 to TRBJ2-5, with D possibly TRBD1 on 5 matching bases. The source is a woman aged 18-29 years with Graves' hyperthyroidism. Sequencing was carried out using blood. The CDR3 bases are TGTGCCAGCAGTTATGTGACAGAGATAGAAGAGACCCAGTACTTC. It codes for CASSYVTEIEETQYF.